These 31 T cell receptor beta chains originate from one sample sequenced in a study of blood T cell repertoires in COVID-19. Clones were read by immunoSEQ multiplex PCR, and TCRdb kept only the in-frame ones, dropping some. In the table there are some 150,000 clones, 84% of which are singletons. Sequenced: peripheral blood. The source of these receptors is a woman in her 70s with COVID-19, enrolled during active disease.

V is TRBV25-1 and J is TRBJ2-7; no definite D call. The germline gives CDR1 MGHDK, CDR2 SYGVNS. The V end was cut by 3 bases, the J end by 4 bases, with 7 bases between. This CDR3 is built from 12 residues. In DNA form, the CDR3 reads TGTGCCAGCAGTGACCGGGTGTACGAGCAGTACTTC. Protein: CASSDRVYEQYF.

The J gene is TRBJ2-1, the V gene TRBV29-1; D is ambiguous. Germline-derived CDR1 and CDR2 are SQVTM and ANQGSEA. Trimming took 7 bases from V and 10 from J, leaving 17 bases between them. The CDR3 has 12 residues. This chain's CDR3 is CSALNDPREQFF. For the CDR3, the DNA is TGCAGCGCCCTAAACGATCCGCGAGAGCAGTTCTTC.

This clone was detected once. V is TRBV4-2 and J is TRBJ2-7; 9 bases are shared with TRBD1. Trimming at V came to 4 bases and at J to 4 bases, leaving 5 bases not matched to a gene. Germline CDR1 and CDR2: LGHNA and YNFKEQ. The CDR3 extends over 14 amino acids. CDR3 in amino acids: CASSPGQGSYEQYF. The DNA for the CDR3 is TGTGCCAGCAGCCCGGGACAGGGTTCTTACGAGCAGTACTTC.

The sample holds many counts of this clone. The chain links TRBV4-1 to TRBJ1-5; the D is unclear. The germline V gene encodes CDR1 MGHRA and CDR2 YSYEKL. The V gene lost 1 base and the J gene lost 2 bases, with 12 bases spanning the gap. The CDR3 contains 16 residues. CDR3 amino acids: CASSQVGLAGNQPQHF. CDR3 sequence (DNA): TGCGCCAGCAGCCAAGTCGGCCTAGCGGGCAATCAGCCCCAGCATTTT.

The genes are TRBV6-5 and TRBJ2-1, with TRBD1 as a possible D gene (6 bases). The germline CDR1 and CDR2 sequences are MNHEY and SVGAGI. Trimming took 1 base from V and 5 from J, leaving 15 bases between them. The CDR3 contains 16 residues. CDR3 region: CASSYYRDKGHNEQFF. In DNA, the CDR3 is TGTGCCAGCAGTTACTACCGGGACAAGGGCCACAATGAGCAGTTCTTC.

The CDR3, as DNA: TGTGCCAGCCGGAGCTCTGGGGCCAACGTCCTGACTTTC. Translated: CASRSSGANVLTF. The chain combines TRBV27 with TRBJ2-6, with unresolved D. Germline-derived CDR1 and CDR2 are MNHEY and SMNVEV (reference sequence). Trimming stripped 8 bases from V and 0 bases from J, with 5 bases between. This CDR3 has 13 residues.

The chain recombines TRBV30 with TRBJ2-7; a weak D match, TRBD1 (5 bases). The CDR3 extends over 12 amino acids. The germline gives CDR1 GTSNPN, CDR2 SVGIG (reference sequence). V was shortened by 1 base and J by 2 bases, with 6 bases between the two germline ends. CDR3 nucleotide sequence: TGTGCCTGGAGTGGCAGGGCCTACGAGCAGTACTTC. Its translation: CAWSGRAYEQYF.

This chain links TRBV1 with TRBJ2-5; TRBD2 is taken as the D call from the table, unchecked against the DNA. TRBV1 is recorded as a pseudogene. CDR3 size: 17 residues. CDR3 region: CTSSRLRGLAGQETQYF. The CDR3, as DNA: TGCACCAGCAGCCGGCTCCGGGGACTAGCGGGGCAAGAGACCCAGTACTTC.

The V call is TRBV12-1, the J call TRBJ2-5; TRBD1 is the table's D call and was not checked against the DNA. TRBV12-1 is recorded as a pseudogene. The length of the CDR3 is 14 residues. CDR3 region: CRPQGRLLQETQYF. DNA for the CDR3: TGTAGGCCGCAGGGGCGCCTCCTTCAAGAGACCCAGTACTTC.

This clone occurred once. The CDR3 sequence: CASSSQLAGGNNEQFF. For the CDR3, the DNA is TGCGCCAGCAGCTCTCAGCTAGCGGGAGGCAACAATGAGCAGTTCTTC. V gene TRBV5-1 combines with J gene TRBJ2-1; TRBD2 matches 11 bases. Per the germline V gene, CDR1 is SGHRS and CDR2 is YFSETQ. The CDR3 loop spans 16 amino acids. V shed 3 bases and J 5 bases; nucleotides not matched to a gene: 7.

The chain recombines TRBV7-9 with TRBJ2-2; 7 bases match TRBD2. The trim removed 1 base at V and 5 bases at J, leaving 7 bases unmatched. The CDR3 consists of 16 residues. CDR1 SEHNR and CDR2 FQNEAQ come from the germline V gene (reference sequence). Here the CDR3 DNA reads TGTGCCAGCAGCTTAGGCGGGGGTCGCGGTACCGGGGAGCTGTTTTTT. This codes for CASSLGGGRGTGELFF.

The chain combines TRBV2 with TRBJ2-2; D is undetermined. CDR3 size: 14 residues. The V gene lost 0 bases and the J gene lost 4 bases, with 6 bases spanning the gap. The germline gives CDR1 SNHLY, CDR2 FYNNEI. CDR3 DNA sequence: TGTGCCAGCAGTGAAGCTCCGGGCACCGGGGAGCTGTTTTTT. Protein product: CASSEAPGTGELFF.

The J gene is TRBJ2-1, the V gene TRBV10-2, with TRBD2 matching over 8 bases. The V and J ends lost 4 bases and 2 bases, in that order; junction bases with no gene match: 7. This CDR3 spans 16 amino acids. Germline V lookup: CDR1 WSHSY, CDR2 SAAADI. CDR3 nucleotides: TGCGCCAGCAGTGTCAGCGGGAGAACGCCCTACAATGAGCAGTTCTTC. This encodes CASSVSGRTPYNEQFF.

The chain employs TRBV6-5 and TRBJ1-1, with a tentative D call TRBD1 (6 bases). CDR3 size: 13 residues. Germline-derived CDR1 and CDR2 are MNHEY and SVGAGI. V dropped 11 bases and J dropped 9 bases, with 22 bases sitting between them. This CDR3 is CAGLRGGEMKAFF. The CDR3 DNA sequence: TGTGCCGGATTAAGGGGGGGCGAAATGAAAGCTTTCTTT.

The rearrangement uses TRBV11-3 and TRBJ2-2, with a weak D call TRBD1 (5 bases). V was clipped by 3 bases and J by 0 bases, with 8 bases between them. The CDR3 consists of 15 residues. From germline, CDR1 is SGHNT and CDR2 YENEEA. The CDR3 nucleotides read TGTGCCAGCAGCTTCGGACACCCGAACACCGGGGAGCTGTTTTTT. Encoded protein: CASSFGHPNTGELFF.

This sequence joins TRBV3-1 (or the pseudogene TRBV3-2) and TRBJ1-2; 7 bases are a match to TRBD1. The J segment lost 3 bases and the V segment lost 6 bases, leaving 4 bases of the junction unmatched. This CDR3 has 13 amino acids. Germline V gives CDR1 LGHDT, CDR2 YNNKEL (reference sequence). The CDR3 coding sequence is TGTGCCAGCAGTTTAGACAGGGACTATGGCTACACCTTC. Protein product: CASSLDRDYGYTF.

The table lists this clone with a few counts. The V gene is TRBV29-1, the J gene TRBJ1-3; weak D call: TRBD1 (5 bases). The CDR3 runs to 12 residues. Germline V lookup: CDR1 SQVTM, CDR2 ANQGSEA. The V end was cut by 4 bases, the J end by 4 bases, with 8 bases between. The CDR3: CSVAGQGNTIYF. CDR3 nucleotides: TGCAGCGTTGCAGGGCAAGGAAACACCATATATTTT.

The CDR3, as DNA: TGTGCCAGCAGTGGCAGACTAGCTATCAATGAGCAGTTCTTC. This sequence encodes CASSGRLAINEQFF. The gene calls are TRBV2 and TRBJ2-1; 7 bases map to TRBD2. The CDR3 runs 14 residues. The V gene end was trimmed by 4 bases and the J gene end by 6 bases; junction bases not matched to a gene: 6. Per germline, CDR1 SNHLY and CDR2 FYNNEI. Looking up the rest from reference TRBV2 and TRBJ2-1 gives the full variable domain: EPEVTQTPSHQVTQMGQEVILRCVPISNHLYFYWYRQILGQKVEFLVSFYNNEISEKSEIFDDQFSVERPDGSNFTLKIRSTKLEDSAMYFCASSGRLAINEQFFGPGTRLTVL.

V gene TRBV5-1 combines with J gene TRBJ2-7, with a weak D call TRBD2 (6 bases). V lost 4 bases, J lost 5 bases, and 22 bases lay in between. Germline V gives CDR1 SGHRS, CDR2 YFSETQ. The CDR3 spans 16 residues. The CDR3 DNA sequence: TGCGCCAGCAGCGATTTAGGAGGGTCAGTCCTTCACGAGCAGTACTTC. Amino acids: CASSDLGGSVLHEQYF.

This clone appeared a few times. The rearrangement links TRBV6-5 to TRBJ1-5, with TRBD1 as a possible D gene (6 bases). V gave up 0 bases and J gave up 6 bases, with 12 bases separating them. Germline CDR1 is MNHEY and CDR2 is SVGAGI. The CDR3 contains 15 residues. The DNA for the CDR3 is TGTGCCAGCAGTTACTCCACAGGGTTGGGTCAGCCCCAGCATTTT. As protein: CASSYSTGLGQPQHF.

This rearrangement joins TRBV12-3 or TRBV12-4 to TRBJ2-3; TRBD2 is a possible D gene (6 bases). The CDR3 covers 13 residues. V lost 3 bases and J lost 7, with 11 bases in between. DNA of the CDR3: TGTGCCAGCAGTTTGGTCCTAGCGAATACGCAGTATTTT. This codes for CASSLVLANTQYF.

CDR3 nucleotides: TGTGCCAGCAGCTATGACAGGGGGGAGACCCAGTACTTC. Protein sequence: CASSYDRGETQYF. V gene TRBV6-5 combines with J gene TRBJ2-5; the match to TRBD1 covers 9 bases. From germline, CDR1 is MNHEY and CDR2 SVGAGI. Unmatched junction bases numbered 4, after V lost 6 bases and J lost 5 bases. This CDR3 is 13 amino acids long.

V and J are TRBV9 and TRBJ1-3; 8 bases are shared with TRBD1. Germline V lookup: CDR1 SGDLS, CDR2 YYNGEE. CDR3 length: 16 residues. The ends lost 3 bases at V and 0 bases at J; junction bases unmatched: 5. CDR3 residues: CASSETGGSSGNTIYF. The CDR3 nucleotides read TGTGCCAGCAGCGAAACAGGGGGGAGCTCTGGAAACACCATATATTTT.

V is TRBV7-3 and J is TRBJ1-2, with unresolved D. The V and J ends lost 2 bases and 9 bases respectively, with 25 bases between them. Germline assignment: CDR1 SGHTA and CDR2 FQGTGA. This CDR3 has 17 residues. The CDR3 region has the DNA TGTGCCAGCAGCTTAGCGCCAAGCCCTCCTTCTTTGTATCGCTACACCTTC. As protein: CASSLAPSPPSLYRYTF.

CDR3 bases: TGTGCCAGCAGGTCCGGGACAAATCAGCCCCAGCATTTT. This encodes CASRSGTNQPQHF. V usage is TRBV6-5 and J usage is TRBJ1-5; D perhaps matches TRBD1 (6 bases). Germline V gene lookup returns CDR1 MNHEY and CDR2 SVGAGI. This CDR3 has 13 residues. V shed 6 bases and J shed 4 bases, with 10 bases lying between them.

The CDR3 is CASRYHRGQPQHF. The CDR3 DNA reads as TGTGCCAGCAGATACCACAGGGGTCAGCCCCAGCATTTT. The chain employs TRBV27 and TRBJ1-5; 7 positions match TRBD1. The CDR3 runs 13 residues. Germline assignment: CDR1 MNHEY and CDR2 SMNVEV (reference sequence). V gave up 6 bases and J gave up 6 bases; unmatched junction bases: 5.

J is TRBJ2-1 and V is TRBV29-1, with 8 bases identical to TRBD2. This CDR3 region has 12 residues. V was pared by 7 bases and J by 9 bases, with 8 bases of the junction left unmatched. Germline CDR1 SQVTM, CDR2 ANQGSEA. The CDR3 DNA reads as TGCAGCGCGCAGCGGGAGCGAGGTGAGCAGTTCTTC. This encodes CSAQRERGEQFF.

The count of this clone is one. Other DNA sequences in this specimen translate into the identical CDR3. V and J are TRBV18 and TRBJ1-5; 8 bases align to TRBD1. This CDR3 has 14 amino acids. V dropped 3 bases and J dropped 4; count of bases not matched to a gene: 2. Germline V CDR1 and CDR2: KGHSH, LQKENI. In DNA form, the CDR3 reads TGTGCCAGCTCACCGGGGACAGGAAATCAGCCCCAGCATTTT. Amino acid sequence: CASSPGTGNQPQHF.

The chain is built from TRBV2 and TRBJ2-5; the D is unclear. The CDR3 has 11 amino acids. V lost 6 bases, J lost 1 base, and 3 bases lay in between. The germline CDR1 and CDR2 sequences are SNHLY and FYNNEI. The CDR3 here is CASRSQETQYF. The CDR3 DNA sequence: TGTGCCAGCAGGAGCCAAGAGACCCAGTACTTC.

The chain recombines TRBV5-5 with TRBJ2-7, with 7 bases aligning to TRBD1. Germline CDR1 SGHKS, CDR2 YYEKEE (reference sequence). J lost 2 bases, V lost 4 bases, and 6 bases had no gene match. This CDR3 region has 14 residues. CDR3 region: CASSPGQTTYEQYF. The CDR3 DNA is TGTGCCAGCAGCCCGGGACAGACAACCTACGAGCAGTACTTC.

This sequence joins TRBV28 and TRBJ1-2; D might be TRBD1 (6 bases). Germline CDR1 and CDR2: MDHEN and SYDVKM. The CDR3 covers 12 residues. V lost 7 bases to trimming and J lost 8 bases, with 14 bases between them. CDR3 residues: CASTPGAYGYTF. Here the CDR3 DNA reads TGTGCCAGCACCCCAGGGGCTTACGGCTACACCTTC.